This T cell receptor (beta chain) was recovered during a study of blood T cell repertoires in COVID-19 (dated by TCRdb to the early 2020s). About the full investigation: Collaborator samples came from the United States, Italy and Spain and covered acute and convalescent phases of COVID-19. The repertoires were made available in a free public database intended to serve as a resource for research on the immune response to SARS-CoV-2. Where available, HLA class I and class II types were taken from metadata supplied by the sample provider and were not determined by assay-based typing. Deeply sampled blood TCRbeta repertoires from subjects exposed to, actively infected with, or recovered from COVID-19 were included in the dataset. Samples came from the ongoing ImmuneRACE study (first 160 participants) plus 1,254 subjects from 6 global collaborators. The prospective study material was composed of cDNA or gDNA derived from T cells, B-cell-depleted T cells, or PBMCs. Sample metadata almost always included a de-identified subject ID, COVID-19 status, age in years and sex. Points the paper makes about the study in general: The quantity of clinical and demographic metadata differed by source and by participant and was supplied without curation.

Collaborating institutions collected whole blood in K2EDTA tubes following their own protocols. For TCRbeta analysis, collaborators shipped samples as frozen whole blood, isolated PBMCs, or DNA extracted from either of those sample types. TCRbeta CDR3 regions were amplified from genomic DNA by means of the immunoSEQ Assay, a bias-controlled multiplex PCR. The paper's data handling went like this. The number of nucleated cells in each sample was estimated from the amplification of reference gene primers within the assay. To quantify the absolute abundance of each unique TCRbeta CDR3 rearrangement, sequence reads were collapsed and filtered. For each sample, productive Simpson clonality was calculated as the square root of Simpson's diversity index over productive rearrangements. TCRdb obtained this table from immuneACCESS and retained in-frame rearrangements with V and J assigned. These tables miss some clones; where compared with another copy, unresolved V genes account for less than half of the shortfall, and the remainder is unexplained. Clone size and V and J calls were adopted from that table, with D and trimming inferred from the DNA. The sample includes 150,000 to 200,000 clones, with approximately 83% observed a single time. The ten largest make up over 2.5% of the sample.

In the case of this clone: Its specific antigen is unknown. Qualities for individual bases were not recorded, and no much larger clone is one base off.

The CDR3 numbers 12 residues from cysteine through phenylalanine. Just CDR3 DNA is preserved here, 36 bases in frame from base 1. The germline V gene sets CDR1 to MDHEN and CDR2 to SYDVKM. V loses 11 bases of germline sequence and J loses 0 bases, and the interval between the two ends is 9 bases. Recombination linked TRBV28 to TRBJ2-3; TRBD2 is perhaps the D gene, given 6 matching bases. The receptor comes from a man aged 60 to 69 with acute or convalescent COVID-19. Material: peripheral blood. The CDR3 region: CALADSTDTQYF. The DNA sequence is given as TGTGCCTTAGCGGATAGCACAGATACGCAGTATTTT.